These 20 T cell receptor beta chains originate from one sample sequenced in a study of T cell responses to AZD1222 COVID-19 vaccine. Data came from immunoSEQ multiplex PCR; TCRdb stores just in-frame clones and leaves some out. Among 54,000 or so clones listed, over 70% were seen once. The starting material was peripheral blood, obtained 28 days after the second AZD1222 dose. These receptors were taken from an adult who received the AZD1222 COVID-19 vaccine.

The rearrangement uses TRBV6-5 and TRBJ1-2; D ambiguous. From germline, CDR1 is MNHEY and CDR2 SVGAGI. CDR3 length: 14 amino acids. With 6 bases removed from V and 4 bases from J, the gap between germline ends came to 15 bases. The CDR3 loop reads CASRSLGEGYGYTF. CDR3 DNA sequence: TGTGCCAGCAGATCCCTCGGCGAGGGCTATGGCTACACCTTC.

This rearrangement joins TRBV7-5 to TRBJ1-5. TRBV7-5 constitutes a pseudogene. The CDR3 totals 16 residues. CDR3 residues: CVRRSGRGFSNQPQHF. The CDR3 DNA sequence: TGTGTCAGAAGAAGCGGACGGGGGTTTAGCAATCAGCCCCAGCATTTT.

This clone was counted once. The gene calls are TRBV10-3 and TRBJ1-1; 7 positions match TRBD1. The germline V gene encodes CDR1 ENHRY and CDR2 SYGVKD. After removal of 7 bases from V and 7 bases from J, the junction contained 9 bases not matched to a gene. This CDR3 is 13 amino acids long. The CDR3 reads CAITARGDSEAFF. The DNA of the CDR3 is TGTGCCATCACCGCCCGGGGGGACAGTGAAGCTTTCTTT.

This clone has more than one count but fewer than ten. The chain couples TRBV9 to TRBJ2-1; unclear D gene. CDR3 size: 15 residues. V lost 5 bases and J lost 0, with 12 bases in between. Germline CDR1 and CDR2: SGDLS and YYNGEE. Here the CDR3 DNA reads TGTGCCAGCAGTGTGGCGGCTACCTCCTACAATGAGCAGTTCTTC. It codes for CASSVAATSYNEQFF.

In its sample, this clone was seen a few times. CDR3 amino acids: CASSLEAGAGYTF. CDR3 coding DNA: TGTGCCAGCAGCTTAGAGGCGGGAGCTGGCTACACCTTC. The V and J genes are TRBV7-9 and TRBJ1-2; D is unclear. With 1 base removed from V and 7 bases from J, the gap between germline ends came to 10 bases. The CDR3 runs to 13 residues. CDR1 and CDR2 from the germline V gene are SEHNR and FQNEAQ (reference sequence).

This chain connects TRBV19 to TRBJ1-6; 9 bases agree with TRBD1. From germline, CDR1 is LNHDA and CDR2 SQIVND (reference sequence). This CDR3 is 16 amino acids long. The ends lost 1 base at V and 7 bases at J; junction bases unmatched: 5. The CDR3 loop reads CASSIGSGTGNSPLHF. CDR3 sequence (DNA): TGTGCCAGTAGTATAGGCTCCGGGACAGGGAATTCACCCCTCCACTTT.

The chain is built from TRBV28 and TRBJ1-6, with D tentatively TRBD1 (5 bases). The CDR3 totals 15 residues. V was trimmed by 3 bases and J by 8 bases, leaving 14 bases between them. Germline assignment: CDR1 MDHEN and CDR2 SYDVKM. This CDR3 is CASSLGPVPDSPLHF. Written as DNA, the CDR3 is TGTGCCAGCAGTTTGGGACCAGTTCCCGATTCACCCCTCCACTTT.

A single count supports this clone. CDR3 amino acids: CAWSITAGSYTQYF. CDR3 DNA sequence: TGTGCCTGGAGTATAACGGCGGGATCATATACGCAGTATTTT. This sequence joins TRBV30 and TRBJ2-3; D is possibly TRBD2 (6 bases). The V gene lost 2 bases and the J gene lost 7 bases, with 16 bases spanning the gap. The length of the CDR3 is 14 residues. Germline CDR1 and CDR2: GTSNPN and SVGIG (reference sequence).

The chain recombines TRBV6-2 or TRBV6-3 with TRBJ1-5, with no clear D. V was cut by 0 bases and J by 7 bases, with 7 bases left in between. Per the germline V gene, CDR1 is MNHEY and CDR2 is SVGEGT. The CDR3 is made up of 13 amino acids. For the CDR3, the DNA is TGTGCCAGCAGTTACTCAGGGATCCAGCCCCAGCATTTT. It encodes CASSYSGIQPQHF.

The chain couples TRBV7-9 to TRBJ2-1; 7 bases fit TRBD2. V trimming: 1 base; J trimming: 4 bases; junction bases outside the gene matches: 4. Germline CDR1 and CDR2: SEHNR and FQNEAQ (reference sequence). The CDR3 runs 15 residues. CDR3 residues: CASSLETAGYNEQFF. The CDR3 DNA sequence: TGTGCCAGCAGCTTAGAGACAGCGGGATACAATGAGCAGTTCTTC.

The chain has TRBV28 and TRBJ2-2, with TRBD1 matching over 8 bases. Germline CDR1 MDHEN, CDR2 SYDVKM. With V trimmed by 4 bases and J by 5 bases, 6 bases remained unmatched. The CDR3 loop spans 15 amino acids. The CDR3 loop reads CASSSRTGWTGELFF. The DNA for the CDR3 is TGTGCCAGCAGTTCGCGGACAGGGTGGACCGGGGAGCTGTTTTTT.

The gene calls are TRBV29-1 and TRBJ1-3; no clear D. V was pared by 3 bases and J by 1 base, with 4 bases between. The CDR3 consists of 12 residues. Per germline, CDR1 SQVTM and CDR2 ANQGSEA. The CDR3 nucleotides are TGCAGCGTTGACGCATCTGGAAACACCATATATTTT. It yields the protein CSVDASGNTIYF.

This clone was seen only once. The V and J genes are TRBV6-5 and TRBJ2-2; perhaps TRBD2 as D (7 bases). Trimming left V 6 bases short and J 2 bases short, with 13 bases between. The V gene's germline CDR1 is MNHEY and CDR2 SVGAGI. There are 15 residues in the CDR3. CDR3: CASRRGQLNTGELFF. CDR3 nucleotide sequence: TGTGCCAGCAGGCGGGGGCAGCTTAACACCGGGGAGCTGTTTTTT.

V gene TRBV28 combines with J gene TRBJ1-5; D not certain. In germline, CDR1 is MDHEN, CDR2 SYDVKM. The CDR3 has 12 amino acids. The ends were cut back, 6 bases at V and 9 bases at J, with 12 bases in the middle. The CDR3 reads CASSLFDSPQHF. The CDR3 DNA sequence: TGTGCCAGCAGCCTCTTTGACTCGCCCCAGCATTTT.

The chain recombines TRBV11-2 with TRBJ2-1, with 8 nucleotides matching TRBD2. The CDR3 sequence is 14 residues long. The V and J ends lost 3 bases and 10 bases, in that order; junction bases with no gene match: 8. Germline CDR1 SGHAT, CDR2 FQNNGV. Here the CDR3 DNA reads TGTGCCAGCAGCTTTCGGCTAGCGGGTGGGGAGCAGTTCTTC. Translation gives CASSFRLAGGEQFF.

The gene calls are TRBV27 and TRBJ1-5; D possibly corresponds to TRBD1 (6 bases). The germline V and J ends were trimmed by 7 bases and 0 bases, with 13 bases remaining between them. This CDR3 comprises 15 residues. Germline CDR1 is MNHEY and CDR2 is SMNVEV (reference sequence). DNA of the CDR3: TGTGCCAGCACCCTACAGGGTTTTAGCAATCAGCCCCAGCATTTT. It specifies CASTLQGFSNQPQHF.

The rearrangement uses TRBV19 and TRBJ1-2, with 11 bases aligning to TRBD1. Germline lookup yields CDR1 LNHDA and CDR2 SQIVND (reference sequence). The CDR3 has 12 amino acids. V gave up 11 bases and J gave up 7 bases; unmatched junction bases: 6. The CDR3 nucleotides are TGTGCCTCGCGGACAGGGGGCGTTGGCTACACCTTC. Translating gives CASRTGGVGYTF.

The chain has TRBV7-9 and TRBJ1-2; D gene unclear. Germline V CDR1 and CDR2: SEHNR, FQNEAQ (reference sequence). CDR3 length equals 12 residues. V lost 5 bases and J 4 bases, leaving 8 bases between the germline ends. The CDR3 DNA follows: TGTGCCAGCAGCCTCGATTCCTATGGCTACACCTTC. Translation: CASSLDSYGYTF.

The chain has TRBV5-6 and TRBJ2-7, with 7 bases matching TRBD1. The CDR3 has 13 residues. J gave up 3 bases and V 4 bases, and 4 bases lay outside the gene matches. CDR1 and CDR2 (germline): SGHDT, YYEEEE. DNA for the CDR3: TGTGCCAGCAGCCGGACAGGAAACTACGAGCAGTACGTC. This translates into CASSRTGNYEQYV.

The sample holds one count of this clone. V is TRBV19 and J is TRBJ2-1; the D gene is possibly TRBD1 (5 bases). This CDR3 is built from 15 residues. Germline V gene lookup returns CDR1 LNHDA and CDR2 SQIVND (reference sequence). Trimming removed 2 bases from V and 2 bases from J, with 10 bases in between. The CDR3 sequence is CASSIKGAAYNEQFF. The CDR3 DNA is TGTGCCAGTAGTATAAAAGGGGCGGCCTACAATGAGCAGTTCTTC.